This TCR beta chain was sequenced for a study of neurological immune-mediated disorders. Study conclusions and caveats: Multiple sclerosis was found to have the least TCR clonal expansion, below healthy controls, and HTLV-1-associated myelopathy the most. CDR3 amino acid sequences found in expanded clones were never shared across subjects, suggesting private repertoires in all groups.

TCRdb itself ran the 5' RACE reads through MiXCR, one entry per CDR3 protein. The table includes about 46,000 distinct CDR3 sequences, about 2% detected once. This clonotype was detected many times. No antigen is known for it. 2 million PBMCs stored at -80 C were the source of the unsorted libraries. The V segment lost 4 bases and the J segment 4 bases; nucleotides outside the gene matches: 5. CDR1 is SGHRS and CDR2 is YFSETQ in the germline V gene. This CDR3 is 14 amino acids long. V and J are TRBV5-1 and TRBJ2-3, with TRBD2 matching over 8 bases. This receptor was identified in a woman aged 40 to 50 with multiple sclerosis. The sample consisted of PBMCs. CDR3 coding DNA: TGCGCCAGCAGCCGGGGGGGCGATGCAGATACGCAGTATTTT. Residues: CASSRGGDADTQYF.